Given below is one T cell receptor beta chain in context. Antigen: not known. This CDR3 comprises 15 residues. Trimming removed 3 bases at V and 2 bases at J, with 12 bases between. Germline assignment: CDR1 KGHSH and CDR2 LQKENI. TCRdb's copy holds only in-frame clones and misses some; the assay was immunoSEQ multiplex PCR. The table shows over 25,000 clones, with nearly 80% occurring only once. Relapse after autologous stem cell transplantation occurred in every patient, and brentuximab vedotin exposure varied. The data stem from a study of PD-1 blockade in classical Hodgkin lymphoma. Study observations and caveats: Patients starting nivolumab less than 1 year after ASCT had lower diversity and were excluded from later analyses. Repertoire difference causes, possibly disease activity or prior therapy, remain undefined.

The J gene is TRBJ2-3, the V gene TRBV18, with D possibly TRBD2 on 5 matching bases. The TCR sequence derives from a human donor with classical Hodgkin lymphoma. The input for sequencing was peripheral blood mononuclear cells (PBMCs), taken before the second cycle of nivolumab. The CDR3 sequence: CASSPDRGITDTQYF. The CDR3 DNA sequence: TGTGCCAGCTCACCCGATCGGGGAATCACAGATACGCAGTATTTT.